The following is a TCR beta chain sequence with its context. CDR3 length: 13 amino acids. In germline, CDR1 is MNHEY, CDR2 SVGAGI. Generated by immunoSEQ multiplex PCR, the TCRdb table keeps only in-frame clones and is missing some. The table has about 16,000 clones, 85% to 95% seen once. The sample belongs to a study of T cell repertoires in ileal Crohn's disease. As for the study in general: Median disease duration was approximately eight years; 35% smoked at surgery.

The chain recombines TRBV6-5 with TRBJ1-2; a possible D gene is TRBD1 (5 bases). The receptor comes from an adult with Crohn's disease. The specimen sequenced was ileal tissue. This CDR3 reads CSSRGTFKGGYTF. DNA for the CDR3: TGTTCCTCACGCGGGACTTTTAAAGGGGGCTACACCTTC.